These 10 T cell receptor beta chains were sequenced from one sample in a study of graft-versus-host responses after intestinal transplantation. Profiling relied on immunoSEQ multiplex PCR, and the TCRdb table lists in-frame clones only, not all of them. The table lists fewer than 110,000 clones, approximately 93% of them singletons. These TCRs are of unknown antigen specificity. The specimen comprised unstimulated CD8+ T cells sorted from spleen or lymph node cells, sampled before intestinal transplant. The receptor set was obtained from a human donor who received an intestinal transplant.

The chain employs TRBV5-4 and TRBJ2-3; TRBD2 is a possible D gene (6 bases). CDR1 is SGHNT, CDR2 YYREEE, per germline (reference sequence). Trimming removed 3 bases from V and 6 bases from J, with 17 bases in between. This CDR3 contains 15 residues. The CDR3 sequence is CASSWSGPVGDTQYF. The DNA of the CDR3 is TGTGCCAGCAGCTGGAGCGGGCCAGTCGGGGATACGCAGTATTTT.

The chain links TRBV7-5 to TRBJ1-4; the D call in the table, TRBD1, was not verified against the DNA. TRBV7-5 is annotated as a pseudogene. The CDR3 runs 13 residues. The CDR3: CVRPRGTNEKLFF. CDR3 in DNA: TGTGTCAGACCGAGGGGGACTAATGAAAAACTGTTTTTT.

The V and J genes are TRBV7-9 and TRBJ1-1, with 7 nucleotides matching TRBD1. CDR3 size: 17 residues. The V gene's germline CDR1 is SEHNR and CDR2 FQNEAQ (reference sequence). V dropped 4 bases and J dropped 5; count of bases not matched to a gene: 16. The DNA for the CDR3 is TGTGCCAGCAGCTCCTTTAGACAGGGTATTTCGGAAACTGAAGCTTTCTTT. Its translation is CASSSFRQGISETEAFF.

The rearrangement links TRBV19 to TRBJ2-5; tentatively, D is TRBD2 (6 bases). Germline V lookup: CDR1 LNHDA, CDR2 SQIVND (reference sequence). The CDR3 spans 13 residues. Trimming pared 1 base from V and 11 bases from J, leaving 14 bases between. CDR3 nucleotide sequence: TGTGCCAGTAGTATAGGGTCCCCTCGGGAGCAGTACTTC. Protein product: CASSIGSPREQYF.

This clone has just a few counts. This chain connects TRBV19 to TRBJ1-2, with D possibly TRBD1 on 6 matching bases. The V end lost 6 bases, the J end lost 8 bases, and 19 bases lay between the germline ends. CDR1 and CDR2 from the germline V gene are LNHDA and SQIVND (reference sequence). There are 14 residues in the CDR3. CDR3 loop: CASSGAGGLAGYTF. CDR3 nucleotides: TGTGCCAGTAGCGGGGCCGGGGGGCTGGCGGGCTACACCTTC. The full variable domain, with the rest looked up from reference TRBV19 and TRBJ1-2, is DGGITQSPKYLFRKEGQNVTLSCEQNLNHDAMYWYRQDPGQGLRLIYYSQIVNDFQKGDIAEGYSVSREKKESFPLTVTSAQKNPTAFYLCASSGAGGLAGYTFGSGTRLTVV.

This clone appeared a single time. The V and J genes are TRBV4-1 and TRBJ2-1; 11 bases align to TRBD2. Germline V gene data show CDR1 as MGHRA and CDR2 as YSYEKL. With 0 bases clipped from V and 8 bases from J, the junction kept 9 bases outside the gene matches. This CDR3 is 17 amino acids long. CDR3 sequence reads: CASSQDVGSGGAYEQFF. The CDR3 nucleotides are TGCGCCAGCAGCCAAGATGTAGGTAGCGGGGGGGCGTATGAGCAGTTCTTC.

The chain joins TRBV19 to TRBJ1-4, with 9 bases aligning to TRBD1. V shed 5 bases and J 7 bases; nucleotides not matched to a gene: 11. Germline V gene data show CDR1 as LNHDA and CDR2 as SQIVND (reference sequence). The CDR3 is made up of 16 amino acids. The CDR3 bases are TGTGCCAGTAGTTCAGGGACAGGGCGATTCAGTGAAAAACTGTTTTTT. Amino acid sequence: CASSSGTGRFSEKLFF. Supplemented by reference TRBV19 and TRBJ1-4, the full variable domain reads DGGITQSPKYLFRKEGQNVTLSCEQNLNHDAMYWYRQDPGQGLRLIYYSQIVNDFQKGDIAEGYSVSREKKESFPLTVTSAQKNPTAFYLCASSSGTGRFSEKLFFGSGTQLSVL.

This chain's CDR3 is CASSGSYEQYF. The CDR3 DNA is TGTGCCAGCTCCGGATCCTACGAGCAGTACTTC. This chain connects TRBV19 to TRBJ2-7; no reliable D call. The germline CDR1 and CDR2 sequences are LNHDA and SQIVND (reference sequence). Trimming shortened V by 9 bases and J by 1 base, and 7 bases separated the two germline ends. CDR3 size: 11 residues.

The J gene is TRBJ2-1, the V gene TRBV7-8; perhaps TRBD2 as D (5 bases). This CDR3 has 12 residues. The V end was cut by 5 bases, the J end by 10 bases, with 12 bases between. Germline V gene data show CDR1 as SGHVS and CDR2 as FQNEAQ. The CDR3: CASSDYGLEQFF. The CDR3 DNA reads TGTGCCAGCAGCGACTACGGGTTAGAGCAGTTCTTC.

V usage is TRBV4-1 and J usage is TRBJ1-6; D is uncertain. With 7 bases removed from V and 7 bases from J, the gap between germline ends came to 14 bases. The CDR3 contains 14 residues. Germline loops: CDR1 MGHRA, CDR2 YSYEKL. CDR3 coding DNA: TGCGCCAGCAACCCGGGCCCTATCAATTCACCCCTCCACTTT. It codes for CASNPGPINSPLHF.